This TCR beta chain originates from a study of CD4 T cells in relation to SARS-CoV-2 and coronaviruses. Trimming at V came to 3 bases and at J to 2 bases, leaving 1 base not matched to a gene. The CDR3 spans 17 residues. Germline values: CDR1 SGHNT, CDR2 YENEEA. A word on this clone: Its antigen is as yet unknown.

The unexposed donors gave CD4+ T cells in 2011-2018, prior to COVID-19. Isolation of CD4+ T cells took place after about 9 days in culture. Some clones are missing from TCRdb's copy, which holds only in-frame ones; the method was immunoSEQ multiplex PCR. The sample includes about 19,000 clones, about 80% of them seen just once. The receptor comes from a human donor in good health. This chain joins TRBV11-3 and TRBJ2-1; 16 bases are a match to TRBD2. Sequenced sample: CD4+ T cells from PBMCs, cultured in vitro. The CDR3 DNA follows: TGTGCCAGCAGCTTGGGACTAGCGGGGGGGACCTACAATGAGCAGTTCTTC. Its translation is CASSLGLAGGTYNEQFF.